This passage covers 22 T cell receptor beta chains from one sample sequenced in a study of blood T cell repertoires in COVID-19. The repertoire was sequenced with immunoSEQ multiplex PCR; TCRdb's copy has only in-frame clones and lacks some. The table includes 100,000 or so clones, 80% to 90% detected once. The material sequenced was PBMCs or T cells enriched from blood (not recorded which). These receptors came from a woman aged 45 to 65 who had recovered from COVID-19.

The chain recombines TRBV10-2 with TRBJ2-7, with D maybe TRBD1 (6 bases). V was cut by 6 bases and J by 0 bases, with 21 bases left in between. The CDR3 is 17 residues long. Germline CDR1 WSHSY, CDR2 SAAADI. DNA for the CDR3: TGCGCCAGCAGCGTAGGGGCAGGGGCCCAAAGCTCCTACGAGCAGTACTTC. Its translation: CASSVGAGAQSSYEQYF.

The chain uses TRBV5-6 and TRBJ1-5; 8 nucleotides agree with TRBD1. V lost 4 bases to trimming and J lost 0 bases; unmatched junction nucleotides: 12. This CDR3 is 18 amino acids long. Germline V gene sequence: CDR1 SGHDT, CDR2 YYEEEE. Here the CDR3 reads CASSAGQGGGYSNQPQHF. CDR3 in DNA: TGTGCCAGCAGCGCTGGACAGGGAGGGGGTTATAGCAATCAGCCCCAGCATTTT.

This chain links TRBV19 with TRBJ1-2, with D perhaps matching TRBD1 (5 bases). The CDR3 is 15 amino acids. CDR1 is LNHDA, CDR2 SQIVND, per germline (reference sequence). The V and J ends lost 4 bases and 5 bases respectively, with 17 bases between them. CDR3 region: CASSRRDPFGYGYTF. CDR3 sequence (DNA): TGTGCCAGTAGTAGGCGGGACCCCTTCGGGTATGGCTACACCTTC. Full variable domain (outside the CDR3, taken from reference TRBV19 and TRBJ1-2): DGGITQSPKYLFRKEGQNVTLSCEQNLNHDAMYWYRQDPGQGLRLIYYSQIVNDFQKGDIAEGYSVSREKKESFPLTVTSAQKNPTAFYLCASSRRDPFGYGYTFGSGTRLTVV.

The chain carries TRBV15 and TRBJ1-1, with TRBD1 as a possible D gene (5 bases). Per the germline V gene, CDR1 is LNHNV and CDR2 is YYDKDF (reference sequence). The CDR3 loop spans 13 amino acids. V shed 4 bases and J shed 5 bases, with 11 bases lying between them. The DNA for the CDR3 is TGTGCCACCAGCACGACAGTGGGAACTGAAGCTTTCTTT. Residues: CATSTTVGTEAFF.

This clone is large in the sample. The chain links TRBV28 to TRBJ1-1, with 8 nucleotides matching TRBD1. This CDR3 is built from 17 residues. CDR1 MDHEN and CDR2 SYDVKM come from the germline V gene. Germline trimming cut 3 bases from V and 2 bases from J; bases unmatched to any gene: 11. This CDR3 is CASSFSTDRVPNTEAFF. The CDR3 nucleotides read TGTGCCAGCAGTTTCTCCACGGACAGGGTCCCTAACACTGAAGCTTTCTTT.

The chain recombines TRBV7-6 with TRBJ1-3; TRBD1 matches 9 bases. The length of the CDR3 is 15 residues. Losses at the gene ends were 5 bases for V and 3 bases for J; bases not matched to a gene: 5. Germline assignment: CDR1 SGHVS and CDR2 FNYEAQ. DNA for the CDR3: TGTGCCAGCAGCCGGACAGGGGATCGTGGAAACACCATATATTTT. Its translation is CASSRTGDRGNTIYF.

The CDR3 region has the DNA TGTGCCAGCAGCCCCCGGGACAAGTTTTACGAGCAGTACTTC. Translation gives CASSPRDKFYEQYF. The chain is built from TRBV6-5 and TRBJ2-7, with D maybe TRBD1 (6 bases). This CDR3 spans 14 amino acids. CDR1 and CDR2 from the germline V gene are MNHEY and SVGAGI. Trimming shortened V by 6 bases and J by 4 bases, and 16 bases separated the two germline ends.

This clone was seen a single time. The genes are TRBV30 and TRBJ2-1; the match to TRBD2 covers 13 bases. The germline gives CDR1 GTSNPN, CDR2 SVGIG (reference sequence). This CDR3 contains 22 residues. V lost 1 base to trimming and J lost 1 base; unmatched junction nucleotides: 19. Written as DNA, the CDR3 is TGTGCCTGGAGTGCGTACTTACTAGCGGGGGGGCCTGAGAGGCTTTCCTACAATGAGCAGTTCTTC. The encoded protein is CAWSAYLLAGGPERLSYNEQFF.

This rearrangement joins TRBV3-1 (or the pseudogene TRBV3-2) to TRBJ2-7, with unresolved D. Trimming stripped 2 bases from V and 6 bases from J, with 5 bases between. The CDR3 consists of 11 residues. Germline V CDR1 and CDR2: LGHDT, YNNKEL (reference sequence). The CDR3 loop is CASSQLSEQYF. CDR3 nucleotides: TGTGCCAGCAGCCAACTCTCCGAGCAGTACTTC.

This chain joins TRBV13 and TRBJ2-2, with 7 positions matching TRBD1. CDR1 and CDR2 from the germline V gene are PRHDT and FYEKMQ (reference sequence). V shed 5 bases and J 6 bases; nucleotides not matched to a gene: 12. The CDR3 is made up of 16 amino acids. The CDR3 DNA follows: TGTGCCAGCAGCCCCCCCAGGGGGTTATCCCCCGGGGAGCTGTTTTTT. This codes for CASSPPRGLSPGELFF.

This chain connects TRBV10-3 to TRBJ2-3; 11 bases are a match to TRBD1. CDR3 length equals 15 residues. CDR1 is ENHRY, CDR2 SYGVKD, per germline. The junction had 5 bases not matched to a gene; V was cut back by 4 bases and J by 5 bases. This chain's CDR3 is CAISADRGRIDTQYF. As DNA, the CDR3 is TGTGCCATCAGTGCGGACAGGGGGCGCATAGATACGCAGTATTTT.

This chain links TRBV5-4 with TRBJ1-1; 7 positions match TRBD1. The CDR3 has 15 residues. Germline CDR1 SGHNT, CDR2 YYREEE (reference sequence). The V and J ends lost 3 bases and 0 bases, in that order; junction bases with no gene match: 5. CDR3 in DNA: TGTGCCAGCAGCTCCGCCGGGACAGTGAACACTGAAGCTTTCTTT. Its translation: CASSSAGTVNTEAFF.

J is TRBJ2-7 and V is TRBV10-1; D might be TRBD2 (5 bases). Trimming pared 6 bases from V and 2 bases from J, leaving 14 bases between. Germline values: CDR1 WNHNN, CDR2 SYGVQD (reference sequence). This CDR3 has 14 amino acids. The CDR3 DNA reads as TGCGCCAGCAGGTCACTAGGGATTACCTACGAGCAGTACTTC. It translates to CASRSLGITYEQYF.

V is TRBV2 and J is TRBJ2-6, with 13 bases aligning to TRBD2. Germline CDR1 reads SNHLY; CDR2 reads FYNNEI. V was pared by 7 bases and J by 1 base, with 13 bases of the junction left unmatched. The CDR3 is made up of 20 amino acids. CDR3 DNA sequence: TGTGCCAGCAAACGCTCCTGGACTAGCGGGAGAATATCTGGGGCCAACGTCCTGACTTTC. The encoded protein is CASKRSWTSGRISGANVLTF.

The gene calls are TRBV30 and TRBJ1-2, with 7 bases fitting TRBD1. This CDR3 has 14 amino acids. Germline V gene sequence: CDR1 GTSNPN, CDR2 SVGIG (reference sequence). Germline trimming cut 1 base from V and 7 bases from J; bases unmatched to any gene: 9. CDR3 amino acids: CAWSAPGQNSGYTF. CDR3 DNA: TGTGCCTGGAGTGCGCCGGGACAGAATTCTGGCTACACCTTC. Variable domain in full (rest from reference TRBV30 and TRBJ1-2): SQTIHQWPATLVQPVGSPLSLECTVEGTSNPNLYWYRQAAGRGLQLLFYSVGIGQISSEVPQNLSASRPQDRQFILSSKKLLLSDSGFYLCAWSAPGQNSGYTFGSGTRLTVV.

V is TRBV7-2 and J is TRBJ2-3; the match to TRBD2 covers 11 bases. The V gene's germline CDR1 is SGHTA and CDR2 FQGNSA. The V and J ends lost 0 bases and 3 bases, in that order; junction bases with no gene match: 8. The CDR3 contains 18 residues. This CDR3 reads CASSLAILAGGPTDTQYF. CDR3 bases: TGTGCCAGCAGCTTAGCGATCCTAGCGGGAGGCCCGACAGATACGCAGTATTTT. Drawing the rest from reference TRBV7-2 and TRBJ2-3, the complete variable domain is GAGVSQSPSNKVTEKGKDVELRCDPISGHTALYWYRQSLGQGLEFLIYFQGNSAPDKSGLPSDRFSAERTGGSVSTLTIQRTQQEDSAVYLCASSLAILAGGPTDTQYFGPGTRLTVL.

This clone has a single count. The chain joins TRBV12-3 or TRBV12-4 to TRBJ2-3, with D unresolved. This CDR3 region has 13 residues. Trimming removed 5 bases at V and 5 bases at J, with 11 bases between. CDR3 in amino acids: CASSVPGIDTQYF. As DNA, the CDR3 is TGTGCCAGCAGTGTACCAGGAATAGATACGCAGTATTTT.

CDR3 coding DNA: TGTGCCAGCAGCCAACAGGGACAGACCTACGAGCAGTACTTC. Amino acid sequence: CASSQQGQTYEQYF. J is TRBJ2-7 and V is TRBV9; 7 nucleotides agree with TRBD1. The CDR3 loop spans 14 amino acids. J was trimmed by 2 bases and V by 4 bases; bases with no gene match: 6. The germline V gene encodes CDR1 SGDLS and CDR2 YYNGEE.

The chain uses TRBV3-1 (or the pseudogene TRBV3-2) and TRBJ2-6; 7 nucleotides align to TRBD2. Germline V lookup: CDR1 LGHDT, CDR2 YNNKEL (reference sequence). The CDR3 length is 18 residues. Trimming took 3 bases from V and 4 from J; bases not matched to a gene: 12. The CDR3 loop reads CASSHRDYSNHGANVLTF. The CDR3 coding sequence is TGTGCCAGCAGCCACCGGGACTATAGTAATCACGGGGCCAACGTCCTGACTTTC.

The J gene is TRBJ1-2, the V gene TRBV6-5, with unresolved D. V shed 10 bases and J shed 2 bases, with 14 bases lying between them. The CDR3 totals 13 residues. CDR1 and CDR2 (germline): MNHEY, SVGAGI. CDR3 in amino acids: CATSRRANYGYTF. The CDR3 DNA is TGTGCCACCTCCCGGAGGGCCAACTATGGCTACACCTTC.

The chain combines TRBV19 with TRBJ2-3; possible D gene TRBD1, 6 bases. The CDR3 has 14 residues. V was cut by 7 bases and J by 3 bases, with 14 bases left in between. Germline lookup yields CDR1 LNHDA and CDR2 SQIVND (reference sequence). CDR3 in DNA: TGTGCCAGTATGACAGGAGATTGGACAGATACGCAGTATTTT. This encodes CASMTGDWTDTQYF.

This clone was detected a few times. CDR3 in DNA: TGTGCCACCAGTGACCCTAGCGGGAGAGGTGGCGATGAGCAGTTCTTC. It encodes CATSDPSGRGGDEQFF. V and J are TRBV24-1 and TRBJ2-1; 10 bases line up with TRBD2. The length of the CDR3 is 16 residues. With 4 bases clipped from V and 8 bases from J, the junction kept 10 bases outside the gene matches. Germline CDR1 and CDR2: KGHDR and SFDVKD.